This TCR beta chain was retrieved from a study of human T cells and chemical hapten exposure. In TCRdb, the RACE reads were re-called with MiXCR into one record per CDR3 protein. This table holds roughly 110,000 distinct CDR3 sequences, 9.5% to 15% found once. The CDR3 sequence is 18 residues long. V lost 4 bases and J lost 6, with 23 bases in between. The V gene's germline CDR1 is SGHRS and CDR2 YFSETQ. Time point defined: pre-sensitization, week 0. The treatment here: therapeutic diphenylcyclopropenone sensitization with weekly scalp DPC. The material sequenced was whole blood, taken in connection with sensitization to the hapten diphenylcyclopropenone (DPC). This sequence was found in a woman aged 45-60 years with alopecia areata. Some clones in this sample may be carry-over from other donors' samples. The chain combines TRBV5-1 with TRBJ1-6, with D unresolved. In DNA form, the CDR3 reads TGCGCCAGCAGCCTGTGGCCCTTGGTGGGAACTATTAATTCACCCCTCCACTTT. This sequence encodes CASSLWPLVGTINSPLHF.